What follows are 25 T cell receptor beta chains derived from one specimen sequenced in a study of T cell repertoires in cytomegalovirus infection. A single record per CDR3 protein comes from TCRdb applying MiXCR to the reads. Altogether about 360,000 distinct CDR3 sequences are present, roughly 34% being singletons, with the ten largest covering roughly 13%. No antigen is known for these receptors. Source: cultured PBMCs, taken from culture after CMV antigen stimulation. The receptor source for this set is a human donor in good health (CMV status not recorded). Some clones in this sample may be carry-over from other donors' samples.

The chain joins TRBV11-3 to TRBJ1-2, with D unclear. V was cut by 1 base and J by 2 bases, with 17 bases left in between. From germline, CDR1 is SGHNT and CDR2 YENEEA. The CDR3 is 17 residues long. CDR3 DNA: TGTGCCAGCAGCTTAGTTAATCTCCCTTGGGGAAACTATGGCTACACCTTC. Its translation is CASSLVNLPWGNYGYTF. Combining the CDR3 with reference TRBV11-3 and TRBJ1-2 gives the whole variable domain EAGVVQSPRYKIIEKKQPVAFWCNPISGHNTLYWYLQNLGQGPELLIRYENEEAVDDSQLPKDRFSAERLKGVDSTLKIQPAELGDSAVYLCASSLVNLPWGNYGYTFGSGTRLTVV.

This clonotype has just a few counts. The chain couples TRBV10-3 to TRBJ2-7; no clear D gene. The germline gives CDR1 ENHRY, CDR2 SYGVKD. CDR3 length: 14 residues. V shed 2 bases and J shed 0 bases, with 8 bases lying between them. In DNA form, the CDR3 reads TGTGCCATCAGTGAGAAACCAGACTCCTACGAGCAGTACGTC. It specifies CAISEKPDSYEQYV.

The gene calls are TRBV4-1 and TRBJ2-3, with 13 bases aligning to TRBD2. The J segment lost 4 bases and the V segment lost 5 bases, leaving 9 bases of the junction unmatched. Germline V gene sequence: CDR1 MGHRA, CDR2 YSYEKL. This CDR3 spans 17 amino acids. Here the CDR3 reads CASSSRLAGGLADTQYF. Written as DNA, the CDR3 is TGCGCCAGCAGCTCCAGACTAGCGGGAGGATTGGCAGATACGCAGTATTTT.

The chain combines TRBV5-4 with TRBJ2-1; 8 bases map to TRBD2. This CDR3 is 15 amino acids long. V shed 1 base, J shed 8 bases, and the junction held 8 bases outside the gene matches. Germline V gives CDR1 SGHNT, CDR2 YYREEE (reference sequence). CDR3: CASSLLGTRLDEQFF. The CDR3 nucleotides read TGTGCCAGCAGCTTGTTGGGGACTAGGTTGGATGAGCAGTTCTTC.

The chain employs TRBV6-5 and TRBJ2-3; tentative D call: TRBD1 (5 bases). Germline V CDR1 and CDR2: MNHEY, SVGAGI. The CDR3 sequence is 14 residues long. V was trimmed by 2 bases and J by 4 bases, leaving 10 bases between them. The CDR3 sequence is CASSYVQGADTQYF. In nucleotides, the CDR3 is TGTGCCAGCAGTTACGTGCAGGGCGCAGATACGCAGTATTTT.

The chain recombines TRBV29-1 with TRBJ1-3, with a weak D call TRBD1 (6 bases). The CDR3 is 13 residues long. V was shortened by 7 bases and J by 0 bases, with 10 bases between the two germline ends. Germline V gene lookup returns CDR1 SQVTM and CDR2 ANQGSEA. The CDR3 region is CSAGEGSGNTIYF. The DNA of the CDR3 is TGCAGCGCAGGGGAAGGCTCTGGAAACACCATATATTTT.

This clonotype was found once. The chain carries TRBV4-3 and TRBJ2-1; D is possibly TRBD1 or TRBD2 (6 bases each). V lost 4 bases, J lost 8 bases, and 18 bases lay in between. Germline CDR1 is LGHNA and CDR2 is YSLEER. The CDR3 runs 15 residues. In DNA form, the CDR3 reads TGCGCCAGCAGCCCGACTTTGGGGGGCAATCATGAGCAGTTCTTC. This encodes CASSPTLGGNHEQFF.

V usage is TRBV6-5 and J usage is TRBJ2-7, with 7 bases aligning to TRBD1. Germline V gene lookup returns CDR1 MNHEY and CDR2 SVGAGI. V was clipped by 5 bases and J by 1 base; unmatched bases: 2. This CDR3 region has 13 residues. The CDR3 coding sequence is TGTGCCAGCAGTCAGGGACAGTCCTACGAGCAGTACGTC. Its translation: CASSQGQSYEQYV.

The gene calls are TRBV6-2 or TRBV6-3 and TRBJ2-3; D unclear. This CDR3 has 14 amino acids. The V end lost 4 bases, the J end lost 2 bases, and 10 bases lay between the germline ends. Germline V CDR1 and CDR2: MNHEY, SVGEGT. The CDR3 loop reads CASSSRPHTDTQYF. The CDR3, as DNA: TGTGCCAGCAGTTCTAGGCCCCACACAGATACGCAGTATTTT.

This clonotype has only a few counts. The V call is TRBV6-1, the J call TRBJ2-5; 9 bases line up with TRBD1. J lost 4 bases, V lost 4 bases, and 7 bases had no gene match. CDR1 is MNHNS, CDR2 SASEGT, per germline. The length of the CDR3 is 15 residues. CDR3 in amino acids: CASSGGQGVGETQYF. The CDR3 nucleotides are TGTGCCAGCAGTGGGGGACAGGGCGTAGGAGAGACCCAGTACTTC.

The chain links TRBV29-1 to TRBJ2-7; D is unclear. Germline CDR1 SQVTM, CDR2 ANQGSEA. Trimming cost V 4 bases and J 3 bases, with 7 bases left between them. This CDR3 spans 11 amino acids. CDR3 DNA sequence: TGCAGCGTTGCTTCCGTCTACGAGCAGTACTTC. It translates to CSVASVYEQYF.

There are a few counts of this clonotype. The chain couples TRBV4-1 to TRBJ1-5; the D is unclear. V was shortened by 1 base and J by 1 base, with 5 bases between the two germline ends. Germline-derived CDR1 and CDR2 are MGHRA and YSYEKL. CDR3 length: 14 residues. DNA for the CDR3: TGCGCCAGCAGCCAAGGCGGCAGCAATCAGCCCCAGCATTTT. Amino acids: CASSQGGSNQPQHF.

The chain has TRBV4-1 and TRBJ2-2; 9 bases align to TRBD1. The CDR3 has 17 residues. Trimming removed 1 base from V and 6 bases from J; junction bases left unmatched: 9. CDR1 is MGHRA, CDR2 YSYEKL, per germline. Here the CDR3 reads CASSQGPGQGGPGELFF. DNA for the CDR3: TGCGCCAGCAGCCAAGGACCGGGACAGGGAGGTCCCGGGGAGCTGTTTTTT.

In this sample, this clonotype turned up many times. The chain carries TRBV4-2 and TRBJ2-7, with 12 bases identical to TRBD2. The CDR3 is 17 residues long. The V gene end was trimmed by 1 base and the J gene end by 0 bases; junction bases not matched to a gene: 4. CDR1 and CDR2 (germline): LGHNA, YNFKEQ. The CDR3 loop reads CASSQAWTSGNSYEQYF. In DNA, the CDR3 is TGTGCCAGCAGCCAAGCCTGGACTAGCGGGAACTCCTACGAGCAGTACTTC.

V usage is TRBV12-3 or TRBV12-4 and J usage is TRBJ1-5; D is unclear. The CDR3 consists of 12 residues. V lost 6 bases and J 6 bases, leaving 9 bases between the germline ends. For the CDR3, the DNA is TGTGCCAGCAGCTCTCCGAGTCAGCCCCAGCATTTT. Translated, it gives CASSSPSQPQHF.

This clonotype turned up a few times. This chain uses TRBV12-3 or TRBV12-4 with TRBJ2-2, with 8 bases matching TRBD1. CDR3 length: 15 residues. V shed 7 bases and J 7 bases; nucleotides not matched to a gene: 11. This CDR3 reads CASIPGGARGGELFF. In DNA form, the CDR3 reads TGTGCCAGCATCCCAGGGGGCGCAAGGGGCGGGGAGCTGTTTTTT.

This clonotype has only a few counts. This chain connects TRBV19 to TRBJ1-4; D is ambiguous. The V end was cut by 10 bases, the J end by 5 bases, with 14 bases between. This CDR3 comprises 13 residues. Germline V gene data show CDR1 as LNHDA and CDR2 as SQIVND (reference sequence). As DNA, the CDR3 is TGTGCCACCGCGGGCTTCGCCAATGAAAAACTGTTTTTT. Protein sequence: CATAGFANEKLFF.

This clonotype was recorded a few times. The rearrangement joins TRBV12-3 or TRBV12-4 to TRBJ1-1, with 9 bases matching TRBD1. V shed 6 bases, J shed 4 bases, and the junction held 6 bases outside the gene matches. CDR3 length equals 14 residues. In DNA, the CDR3 is TGTGCCAGCAGCCTTACGACAGGGGGCACTGAAGCTTTCTTT. Residues: CASSLTTGGTEAFF.

This clonotype appeared a few times. The rearrangement links TRBV7-2 to TRBJ2-7, with TRBD1 matching 7 bases. Germline values: CDR1 SGHTA, CDR2 FQGNSA. The CDR3 contains 15 residues. Germline trimming cut 4 bases from V and 4 bases from J; bases unmatched to any gene: 10. CDR3 DNA sequence: TGTGCCAGCAGCTCAGAAGGGACAGCACAGTACGAGCAGTACTTC. Amino acid sequence: CASSSEGTAQYEQYF.

This clonotype was counted between two and nine times. The chain combines TRBV7-9 with TRBJ2-5; D uncertain. This CDR3 is 13 amino acids long. Trimming pared 3 bases from V and 0 bases from J, leaving 5 bases between. The germline CDR1 and CDR2 sequences are SEHNR and FQNEAQ (reference sequence). The CDR3 DNA reads TGTGCCAGCAGCTTGGCGGACCAAGAGACCCAGTACTTC. Protein product: CASSLADQETQYF.

V and J are TRBV6-6 and TRBJ1-6; D perhaps matches TRBD1 (5 bases). Germline CDR1 and CDR2: MNHNY and SVGAGI (reference sequence). The CDR3 covers 17 residues. The V gene lost 3 bases and the J gene lost 0 bases, with 12 bases spanning the gap. The chain's CDR3 is CASSYSSGGSYNSPLHF. CDR3 DNA sequence: TGTGCCAGCAGTTATTCATCCGGGGGCTCCTATAATTCACCCCTCCACTTT.

This rearrangement joins TRBV19 to TRBJ2-5, with D possibly called TRBD1 or TRBD2 (5 bases each). In germline, CDR1 is LNHDA, CDR2 SQIVND (reference sequence). The V gene lost 1 base and the J gene lost 5 bases, with 8 bases spanning the gap. This CDR3 is 13 amino acids long. The CDR3 sequence: CASSIGGAETQYF. The CDR3 nucleotides read TGTGCCAGTAGTATAGGAGGGGCTGAGACCCAGTACTTC.

This sequence joins TRBV19 and TRBJ2-5; TRBD1 aligns across 8 bases. Per the germline V gene, CDR1 is LNHDA and CDR2 is SQIVND (reference sequence). The CDR3 is 14 amino acids. The junction had 7 bases not matched to a gene; V was cut back by 8 bases and J by 2 bases. The CDR3 bases are TGTGCCAGTCGTCAGGGGGCGCGGCAAGAGACCCAGTACTTC. Protein sequence: CASRQGARQETQYF. The full variable domain, completed using reference TRBV19 and TRBJ2-5, is DGGITQSPKYLFRKEGQNVTLSCEQNLNHDAMYWYRQDPGQGLRLIYYSQIVNDFQKGDIAEGYSVSREKKESFPLTVTSAQKNPTAFYLCASRQGARQETQYFGPGTRLLVL.

This clonotype appeared a few times. The V gene is TRBV19, the J gene TRBJ2-1; 14 bases are shared with TRBD2. This CDR3 is built from 16 residues. V shed 3 bases and J 7 bases; nucleotides not matched to a gene: 5. Germline V gene sequence: CDR1 LNHDA, CDR2 SQIVND (reference sequence). DNA of the CDR3: TGTGCCAGTAGTATCCGACTAGCGGGAGGGTCAAATGAGCAGTTCTTC. Its translation: CASSIRLAGGSNEQFF. The complete variable domain, with remaining parts taken from reference TRBV19 and TRBJ2-1, reads DGGITQSPKYLFRKEGQNVTLSCEQNLNHDAMYWYRQDPGQGLRLIYYSQIVNDFQKGDIAEGYSVSREKKESFPLTVTSAQKNPTAFYLCASSIRLAGGSNEQFFGPGTRLTVL.

V and J are TRBV2 and TRBJ2-7, with D possibly being TRBD2 (6 bases). The germline V gene encodes CDR1 SNHLY and CDR2 FYNNEI. Between the trimmed V and J ends, which lost 6 bases and 7 bases, there was a span of 13 bases. The CDR3 totals 12 residues. CDR3 bases: TGTGCCAGCAGCTGGGAGGCGAAAGAGCAGTACTTC. It codes for CASSWEAKEQYF.